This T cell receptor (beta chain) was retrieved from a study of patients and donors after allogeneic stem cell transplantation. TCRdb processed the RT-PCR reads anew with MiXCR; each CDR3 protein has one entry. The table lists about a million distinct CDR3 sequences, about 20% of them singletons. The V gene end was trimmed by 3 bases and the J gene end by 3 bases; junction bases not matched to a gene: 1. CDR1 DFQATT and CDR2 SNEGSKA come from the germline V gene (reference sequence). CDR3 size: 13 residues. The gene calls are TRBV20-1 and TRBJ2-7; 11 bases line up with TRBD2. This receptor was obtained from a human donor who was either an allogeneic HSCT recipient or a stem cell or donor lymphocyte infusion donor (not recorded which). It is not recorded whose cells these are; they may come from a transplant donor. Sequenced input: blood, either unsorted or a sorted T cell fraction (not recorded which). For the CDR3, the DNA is TGCAGTGCTAGGGGACTAGCGGACTACGAGCAGTACTTC. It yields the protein CSARGLADYEQYF.